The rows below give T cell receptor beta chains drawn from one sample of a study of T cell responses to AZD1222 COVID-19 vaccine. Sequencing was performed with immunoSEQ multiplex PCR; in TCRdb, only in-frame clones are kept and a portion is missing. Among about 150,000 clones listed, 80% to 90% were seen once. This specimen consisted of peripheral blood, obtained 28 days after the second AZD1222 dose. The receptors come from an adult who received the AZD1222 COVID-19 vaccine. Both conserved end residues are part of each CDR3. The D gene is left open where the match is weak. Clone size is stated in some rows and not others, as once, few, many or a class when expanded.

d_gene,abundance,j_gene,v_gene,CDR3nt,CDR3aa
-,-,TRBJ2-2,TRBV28,TGTGCCAGCAGTTTGCTGGCACCCGGGGAGCTGTTTTTT,CASSLLAPGELFF
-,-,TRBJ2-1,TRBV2,TGTGCCAGCAGTGTTGCAACTGGAGGGTACAATGAGCAGTTCTTC,CASSVATGGYNEQFF
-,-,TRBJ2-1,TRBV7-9,TGTGCCAGCAGGCCCCCTCTTTCCTACAATGAGCAGTTCTTC,CASRPPLSYNEQFF
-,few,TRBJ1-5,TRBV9,TGTGCCAGCAGTGCAGGTAGCAATCAGCCCCAGCATTTT,CASSAGSNQPQHF
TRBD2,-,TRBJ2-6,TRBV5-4,TGTGCCAGCAAGCGGGAGTCCGGGGCCAACGTCCTGACTTTC,CASKRESGANVLTF
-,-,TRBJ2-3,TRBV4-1,TGCGCCAGCAGCAAATTAGAAGGGGATACGCAGTATTTT,CASSKLEGDTQYF
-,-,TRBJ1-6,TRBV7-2,TGTGCCAGCAGCTTTAATATGGCAGGGGATTCACCCCTCCACTTT,CASSFNMAGDSPLHF
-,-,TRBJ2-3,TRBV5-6,TGTGCCAGCAGCTCCCGCTTCTGGCAGGGCACAGATACGCAGTATTTT,CASSSRFWQGTDTQYF
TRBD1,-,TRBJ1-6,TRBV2,TGTGCCAGCAGCCGCCGGGACAGGGGTTCACCCCTCCACTTT,CASSRRDRGSPLHF
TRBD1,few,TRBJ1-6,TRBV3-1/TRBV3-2,TGTGCCAGCAGCCAAGAAACAGGGGCGAATTCACCCCTCCACTTT,CASSQETGANSPLHF
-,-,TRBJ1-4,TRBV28,TGTGCCAGCAGTTCTACCGGGGGTGATGAAAAACTGTTTTTT,CASSSTGGDEKLFF
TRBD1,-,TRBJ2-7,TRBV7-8,TGTGCCAGCAGCTGGACGGACAGGGCCCACGAGCAGTACTTC,CASSWTDRAHEQYF
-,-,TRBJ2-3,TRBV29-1,TGCAGCGTTAGACGAGACACAGATACGCAGTATTTT,CSVRRDTDTQYF
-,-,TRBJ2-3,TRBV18,TGTGCCAGCTCACCACAGGGGCGAGGTGGCACAGATACGCAGTATTTT,CASSPQGRGGTDTQYF
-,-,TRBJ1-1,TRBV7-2,TGTGCCAGCAGCTTAGTAGCTATGGGGTCTGAAGCTTTCTTT,CASSLVAMGSEAFF
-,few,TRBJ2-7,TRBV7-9,TGTGCCAGCAGCTTATCCGGACGGTACGAGCAGTACTTC,CASSLSGRYEQYF
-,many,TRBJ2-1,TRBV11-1,TGTGCCAGCTTTGGGGGGCTTGGGCAGTTCTTC,CASFGGLGQFF
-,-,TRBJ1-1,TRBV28,TGTGCCAGCAGTTCCGCGAACACTGAAGCTTTCTTT,CASSSANTEAFF